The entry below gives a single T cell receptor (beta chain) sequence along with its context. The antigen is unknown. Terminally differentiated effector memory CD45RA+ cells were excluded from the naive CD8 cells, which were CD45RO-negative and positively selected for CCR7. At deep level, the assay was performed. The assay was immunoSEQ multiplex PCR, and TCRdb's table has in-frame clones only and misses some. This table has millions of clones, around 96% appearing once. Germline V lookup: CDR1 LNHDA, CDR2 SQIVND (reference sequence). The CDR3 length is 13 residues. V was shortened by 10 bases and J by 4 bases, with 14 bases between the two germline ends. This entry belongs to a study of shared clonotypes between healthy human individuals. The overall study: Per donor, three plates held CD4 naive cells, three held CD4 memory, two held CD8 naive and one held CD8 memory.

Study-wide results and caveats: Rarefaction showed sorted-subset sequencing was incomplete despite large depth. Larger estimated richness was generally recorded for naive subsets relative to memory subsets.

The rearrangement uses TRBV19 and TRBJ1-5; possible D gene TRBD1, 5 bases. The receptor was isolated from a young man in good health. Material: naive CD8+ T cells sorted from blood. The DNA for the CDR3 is TGTGCCACCACCGGGACGGCAAATCAGCCCCAGCATTTT. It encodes CATTGTANQPQHF. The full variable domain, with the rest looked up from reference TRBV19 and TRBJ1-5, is DGGITQSPKYLFRKEGQNVTLSCEQNLNHDAMYWYRQDPGQGLRLIYYSQIVNDFQKGDIAEGYSVSREKKESFPLTVTSAQKNPTAFYLCATTGTANQPQHFGDGTRLSIL.